This record concerns one T cell receptor (beta chain) sequence. These data are taken from a study of cytomegalovirus exposure and HLA in healthy donors. V dropped 9 bases and J dropped 0 bases, with 18 bases sitting between them. The CDR3 sequence is 17 residues long. CDR1 is SGHTA and CDR2 is FQGNSA in the germline V gene. PCR was performed using 60 Vbeta and 13 Jbeta primers. Sequenced by immunoSEQ multiplex PCR; TCRdb stores in-frame clones only, minus some. Here the sample spans about 150,000 clones, 77% being singletons. Sequencing used PBMCs. The TCR was taken from a male donor in good health and CMV-seronegative. The chain has TRBV7-2 and TRBJ2-6; the D gene is possibly TRBD2 (6 bases). The DNA of the CDR3 is TGTGCCAGTATTAGGGGACTTTCTAGCTCTGGGGCCAACGTCCTGACTTTC. Protein: CASIRGLSSSGANVLTF.